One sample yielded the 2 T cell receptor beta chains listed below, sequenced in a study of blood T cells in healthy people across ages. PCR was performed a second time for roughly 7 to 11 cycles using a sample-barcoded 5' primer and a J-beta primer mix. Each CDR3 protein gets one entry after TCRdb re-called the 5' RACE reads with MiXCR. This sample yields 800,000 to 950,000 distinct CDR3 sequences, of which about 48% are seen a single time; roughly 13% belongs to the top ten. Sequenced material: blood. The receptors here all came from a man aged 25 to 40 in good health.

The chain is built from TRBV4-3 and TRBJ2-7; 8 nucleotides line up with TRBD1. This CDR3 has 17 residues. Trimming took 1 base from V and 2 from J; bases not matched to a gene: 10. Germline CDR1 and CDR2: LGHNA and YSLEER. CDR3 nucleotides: TGCGCCAGCAGCCAAGGGCAGGGGGCTTCAACGACCTACGAGCAGTACTTC. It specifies CASSQGQGASTTYEQYF.

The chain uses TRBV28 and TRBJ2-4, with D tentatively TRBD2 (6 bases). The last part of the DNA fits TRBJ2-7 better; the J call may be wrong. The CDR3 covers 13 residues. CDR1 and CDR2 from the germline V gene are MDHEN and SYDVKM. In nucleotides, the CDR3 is TGTGCCAGCACGATCGGAGGGCCAGGCGAGCAGTACTTC. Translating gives CASTIGGPGEQYF.